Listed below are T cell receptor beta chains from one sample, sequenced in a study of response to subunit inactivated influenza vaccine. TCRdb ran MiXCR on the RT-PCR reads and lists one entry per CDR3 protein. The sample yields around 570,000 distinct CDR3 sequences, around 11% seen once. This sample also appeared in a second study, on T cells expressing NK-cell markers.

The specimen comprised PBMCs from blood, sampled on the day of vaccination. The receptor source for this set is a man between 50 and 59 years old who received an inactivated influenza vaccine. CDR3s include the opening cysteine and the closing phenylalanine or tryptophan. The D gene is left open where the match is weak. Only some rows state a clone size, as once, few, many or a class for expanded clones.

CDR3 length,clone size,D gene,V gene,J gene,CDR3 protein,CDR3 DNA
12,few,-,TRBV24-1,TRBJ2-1,CATSDQNNEQFF,TGTGCCACCAGTGACCAAAACAATGAGCAGTTCTTC
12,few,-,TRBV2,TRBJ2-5,CASIRAQETQYF,TGTGCCAGCATAAGGGCTCAAGAGACCCAGTACTTC
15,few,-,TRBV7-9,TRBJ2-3,CASSLVVGGTDTQYF,TGTGCCAGCAGCTTAGTGGTCGGGGGCACAGATACGCAGTATTTT
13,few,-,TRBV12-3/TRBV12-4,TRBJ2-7,CASTLSRAYEQYF,TGTGCCAGCACACTTTCCCGAGCTTACGAGCAGTACTTC
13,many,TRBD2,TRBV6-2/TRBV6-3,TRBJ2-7,CASRLAGAYEQYF,TGTGCCAGCCGTCTAGCGGGAGCCTACGAGCAGTACTTC
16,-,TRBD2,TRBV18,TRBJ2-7,CASSPGLAGLSYEQYF,TGTGCCAGCTCGCCTGGGCTAGCGGGCCTATCCTACGAGCAGTACTTC
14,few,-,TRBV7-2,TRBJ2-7,CASSPDNGGYEQYF,TGTGCCAGCAGCCCGGATAACGGGGGATACGAGCAGTACTTC
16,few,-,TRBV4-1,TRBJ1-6,CASSLPAGGNNSPLHF,TGCGCCAGCAGCCTCCCGGCGGGCGGAAATAATTCACCCCTCCACTTT
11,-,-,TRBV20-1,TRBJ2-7,CSGDKLYEQYF,TGCAGTGGGGATAAGCTCTACGAGCAGTACTTC
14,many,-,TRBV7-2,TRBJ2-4,CASREDMAKNIQYF,TGTGCCAGCAGGGAGGATATGGCCAAAAACATTCAGTACTTC
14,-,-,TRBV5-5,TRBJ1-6,CASSSRTANSPLHF,TGTGCCAGCAGCTCCCGGACGGCTAATTCACCCCTCCACTTT
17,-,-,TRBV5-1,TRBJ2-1,CASSRGALNVLSNEQFF,TGCGCCAGCAGCAGGGGTGCACTGAACGTTCTGAGCAATGAGCAGTTCTTC
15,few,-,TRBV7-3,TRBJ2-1,CASSLILASYNEQFF,TGTGCCAGCAGCTTAATTCTAGCGTCGTACAATGAGCAGTTCTTC
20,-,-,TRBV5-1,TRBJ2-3,CASSLVVGYATRTGTDTQYF,TGCGCCAGCAGCTTGGTCGTGGGGTACGCTACCCGAACCGGCACAGATACGCAGTATTTT
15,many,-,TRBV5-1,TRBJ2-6,CASSQRGSGANVLTF,TGCGCCAGCAGCCAAAGGGGGTCGGGGGCCAACGTCCTGACTTTC
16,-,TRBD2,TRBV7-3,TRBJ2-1,CASSSRISGSNNEQFF,TGTGCCAGCAGCTCCCGCATAAGCGGGAGTAACAATGAGCAGTTCTTC
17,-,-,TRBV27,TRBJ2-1,CASSSRSGLSSYNEQFF,TGTGCCAGCAGTTCGCGAAGCGGGCTGAGCTCCTACAATGAGCAGTTCTTC
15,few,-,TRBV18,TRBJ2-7,CASSPLVGAISEQYF,TGTGCCAGCTCACCGCTCGTCGGGGCTATTAGCGAGCAGTACTTC
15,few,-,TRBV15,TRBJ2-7,CATSRDRLISREQYF,TGTGCCACCAGCAGAGATCGTCTGATTTCCCGCGAGCAGTACTTC
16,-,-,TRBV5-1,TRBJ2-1,CASSLRAVISYNEQFF,TGCGCCAGCAGCTTGAGGGCAGTAATCTCCTACAATGAGCAGTTCTTC
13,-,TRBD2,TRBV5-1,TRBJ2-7,CASSSMGLGAQYF,TGCGCCAGCAGCTCGATGGGACTAGGAGCGCAGTACTTC
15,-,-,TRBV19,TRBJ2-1,CASTRSGTSYNEQFF,TGTGCCAGTACTCGGAGCGGAACCTCCTACAATGAGCAGTTCTTC
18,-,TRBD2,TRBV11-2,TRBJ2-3,CASSLGWAGGAKSDTQYF,TGTGCCAGCAGCCTAGGATGGGCGGGGGGGGCGAAGTCAGATACGCAGTATTTT
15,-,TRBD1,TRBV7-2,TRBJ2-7,CASSLPGQGGNEQYF,TGTGCCAGCAGCTTGCCGGGACAGGGGGGTAACGAGCAGTACTTC
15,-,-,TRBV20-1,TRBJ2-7,CSGGEGDPFSYEQYF,TGCAGTGGGGGGGAAGGGGACCCGTTCTCCTACGAGCAGTACTTC
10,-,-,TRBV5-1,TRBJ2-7,CARDSYEQYF,TGCGCCCGGGACTCCTACGAGCAGTACTTC